Sequencing of this T cell receptor beta chain was carried out in a study of OX40 agonist ivuxolimab in advanced cancers. Study-level information: An agonistic human IgG2 monoclonal antibody against OX40 (CD134) was given. Study-wide findings and caveats: Also present in some nonresponders was a low level of normalized T-cell clonal expansion. At doses 0.1 to 3.0 mg/kg, CD4+ and CD8+ clones expanded.

With baseline, cycle 4 day 1, and cycle 7 day 1 as timepoints, blood was sampled. Some clones are missing from TCRdb's copy, which holds only in-frame ones; the method was immunoSEQ multiplex PCR. The sample records about 44,000 clones, roughly 94% being singletons. Points on this clone: Its antigen is currently unknown.

Sequenced here: CD4+ or CD8+ T cells sorted from blood, sampled in a trial of the OX40 agonist ivuxolimab. The TCR was taken from an adult with an advanced solid tumor such as melanoma, head and neck, liver or kidney cancer.

CDR3: CASSPGQGAYEQYF. CDR3 DNA: TGTGCCAGCAGCCCCGGACAGGGGGCATACGAGCAGTACTTC. The chain couples TRBV14 to TRBJ2-7; 11 bases fit TRBD1. Germline-derived CDR1 and CDR2 are SGHDN and FVKESK. The CDR3 is 14 amino acids. V lost 4 bases and J lost 4; bases outside the gene matches: 3.